This T cell receptor beta chain comes out of a study of T cells in Graves' hyperthyroidism and ophthalmopathy (dated by TCRdb to the late 2010s). Background on the whole study: Peripheral blood was sampled at the time of initial diagnosis, prior to any treatment. To identify TCR V-J signatures that set the groups apart, the researchers used a discovery cohort of more than 95 patients, made up of 43 with Graves' ophthalmopathy and 55 to 65 with stable Graves' hyperthyroidism. An independent validation cohort of under 20 hyperthyroidism patients and about 15 patients who later progressed to ophthalmopathy tested prospective prediction of ophthalmopathy. Thyroid tissue and blood T-cell repertoires from six Graves' hyperthyroidism patients were also compared in the study. The 100 or so discovery patients were divided at random into training and test sets in a 7:3 ratio. TCR Vbeta CDR3 sequencing of 120 to 150 peripheral blood samples (over 40 ophthalmopathy, roughly 74 hyperthyroidism and some 17 progressor patients) is reported in the paper. Once sampling was done, hyperthyroidism patients were given methimazole at a starting dose of 30 mg daily, whereas ophthalmopathy patients were given high-dose intravenous methylprednisolone. The study at large found these results: In validation, progression to ophthalmopathy was predicted by the model with around 71% sensitivity and nearly 75% specificity, a median of about 6.4 months before onset. In cross-validation, a model built on a 13 V-J signature told ophthalmopathy apart from stable hyperthyroidism with 85% to 90% sensitivity and approximately 81% specificity, and in testing the same model reached 80%/75%. Most expanded thyroid clonotypes (frequency above 0.001) were also found in blood, which suggests that blood repertoires may mirror thyroid immune responses. No statistical method was used to fix the sample size in advance, and group allocation was not hidden from the investigators.

In the germline V gene, CDR1 corresponds to MNHNS and CDR2 to SASEGT. V is pared back by 5 bases and J by 3 bases, with 20 bases lying between the germline termini. CDR3 length: 16 amino acids, cysteine to phenylalanine. Only the CDR3 portion is preserved as DNA: 48 bases, with reading frame beginning at the first base. This clonotype was seen at least ten times. This clone's antigen is unknown. No per-base quality is available; no much larger clone lies one base away. Ophthalmopathy patients had moderately to severely active disease, with a Clinical Activity Score of 3 or more, a NOSPECS grade of 4 or more, and a disease duration of less than 3 months. Exclusion was applied to patients with uncontrolled infections, other autoimmune diseases, pregnancy or lactation. Clinical symptoms, serum thyroxine and TRAb, thyroid ultrasound, and orbital computed tomography formed the basis for the diagnoses. PBMCs were separated from approximately 9.9 ml of fresh peripheral blood using Ficoll-Paque density gradient centrifugation. Trizol reagent was used to extract total RNA, and RNA quality was then checked on an Agilent 2100 Bioanalyzer.

The TCR beta CDR3 regions were amplified from the RNA transcripts. The TCR CDR3 was subjected to a first round of RT-PCR using the HTBI primer set and the Qiagen OneStep RT-PCR kit. Libraries were constructed in a second round of multiplex PCR, after which size selection and purification were performed. The libraries were sequenced on an Illumina HiSeq2000 using paired-end 100 bp reads. The authors processed their data as follows. SOAPnuke was used to process the raw data, removing reads that contained adapters or uncalled bases, had a mean Phred below 15, or lacked an exact match to the constant primer or identifier. High-quality paired reads were merged using COPE v1.2.5, and each unique nucleotide sequence was defined as a clonotype. MiTCR v1.1 was used to align clonotypes to the IMGT TRBV, TRBD and TRBJ reference segments. The analysis included only V-J combinations with a frequency above 0.0001, which together covered 99% to 99.2% of the repertoires. The TCS score was defined as F50 (clonal expansion) divided by E x V (chaos), with BLOSUM62-based TCRdist calculated between CDR3 peptides within each V-J. Welch's t-statistics and random forest reduced roughly 500 V-J features to under 15, which were used in a naive Bayes classifier (R e1071). TCRdb reanalyzed the raw reads on its own, using fastp at Q25 for trimming and MiXCR for clone calling, and kept in-frame beta chains. Rows are unified per CDR3 protein, each entry keeping the most common DNA and genes. The V and J calls were determined by TCRdb, not by the authors. The sample yields hundreds of thousands of distinct CDR3 sequences; just under 20% were counted once. The ten largest clonotypes hold roughly 47% of the sample.

The source is a middle-aged man with Graves' ophthalmopathy. This sequence uses TRBV6-1 and TRBJ2-7; a tentative D match to TRBD2 spans 6 bases. Specimen: blood. The nucleotide sequence is TGTGCCAGCAGTTCGTTAAAACTAGCAGACTACTACGAGCAGTACTTC. It codes for CASSSLKLADYYEQYF.